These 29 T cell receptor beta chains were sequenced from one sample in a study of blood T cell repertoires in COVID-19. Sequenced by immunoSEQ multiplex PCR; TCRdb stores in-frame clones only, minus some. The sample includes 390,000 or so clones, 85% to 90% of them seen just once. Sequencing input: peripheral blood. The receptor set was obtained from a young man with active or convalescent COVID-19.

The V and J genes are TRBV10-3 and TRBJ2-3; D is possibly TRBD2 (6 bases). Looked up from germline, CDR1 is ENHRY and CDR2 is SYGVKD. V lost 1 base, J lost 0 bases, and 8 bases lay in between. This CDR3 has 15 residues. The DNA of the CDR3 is TGTGCCATCAGTGAGTTGGGGGGAAGCACAGATACGCAGTATTTT. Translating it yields CAISELGGSTDTQYF.

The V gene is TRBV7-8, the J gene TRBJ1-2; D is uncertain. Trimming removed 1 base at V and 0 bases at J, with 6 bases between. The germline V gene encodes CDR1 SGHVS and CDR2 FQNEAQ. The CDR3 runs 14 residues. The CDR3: CASSLGGANYGYTF. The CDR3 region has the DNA TGTGCCAGCAGCTTAGGGGGAGCTAACTATGGCTACACCTTC.

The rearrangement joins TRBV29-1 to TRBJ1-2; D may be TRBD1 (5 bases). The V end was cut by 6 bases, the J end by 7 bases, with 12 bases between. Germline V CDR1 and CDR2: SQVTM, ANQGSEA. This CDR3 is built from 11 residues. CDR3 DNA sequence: TGCAGCGTAGGGACCGGGGGTGGCTACACCTTC. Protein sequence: CSVGTGGGYTF.

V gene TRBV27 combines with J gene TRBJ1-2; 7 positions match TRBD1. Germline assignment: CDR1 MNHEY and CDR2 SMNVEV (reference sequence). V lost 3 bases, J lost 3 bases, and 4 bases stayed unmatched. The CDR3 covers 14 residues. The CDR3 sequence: CASSLDRLHYGYTF. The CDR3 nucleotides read TGTGCCAGCAGTTTGGACAGGCTGCACTATGGCTACACCTTC.

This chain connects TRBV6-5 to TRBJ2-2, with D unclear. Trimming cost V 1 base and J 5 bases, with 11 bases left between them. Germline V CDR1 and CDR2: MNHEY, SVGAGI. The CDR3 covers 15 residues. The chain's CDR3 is CASSYFETSTGELFF. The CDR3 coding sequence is TGTGCCAGCAGTTACTTTGAGACATCAACCGGGGAGCTGTTTTTT.

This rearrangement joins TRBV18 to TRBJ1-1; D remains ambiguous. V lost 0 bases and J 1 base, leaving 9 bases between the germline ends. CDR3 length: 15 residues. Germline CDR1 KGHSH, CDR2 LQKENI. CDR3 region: CASSPPYSQNTEAFF. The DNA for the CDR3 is TGTGCCAGCTCACCACCGTACAGTCAGAACACTGAAGCTTTCTTT.

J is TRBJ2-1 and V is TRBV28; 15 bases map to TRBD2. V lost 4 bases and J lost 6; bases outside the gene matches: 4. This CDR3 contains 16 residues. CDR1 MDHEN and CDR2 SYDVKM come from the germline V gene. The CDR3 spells CASSWTSGGAFNEQFF. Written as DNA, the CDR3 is TGTGCCAGCAGTTGGACTAGCGGGGGGGCGTTCAATGAGCAGTTCTTC.

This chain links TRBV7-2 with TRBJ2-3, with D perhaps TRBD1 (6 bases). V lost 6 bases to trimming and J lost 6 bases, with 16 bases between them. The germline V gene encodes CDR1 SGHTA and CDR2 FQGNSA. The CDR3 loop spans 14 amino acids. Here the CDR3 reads CASRTGLAADTQYF. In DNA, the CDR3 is TGTGCCAGCAGGACAGGCCTGGCGGCTGATACGCAGTATTTT.

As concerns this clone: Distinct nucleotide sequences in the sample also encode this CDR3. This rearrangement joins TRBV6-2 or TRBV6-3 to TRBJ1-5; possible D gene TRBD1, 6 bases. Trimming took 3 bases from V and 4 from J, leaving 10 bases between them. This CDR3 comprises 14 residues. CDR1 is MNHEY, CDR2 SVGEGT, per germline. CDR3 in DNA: TGTGCCAGCAGTTATTTAACAGGGAATCAGCCCCAGCATTTT. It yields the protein CASSYLTGNQPQHF.

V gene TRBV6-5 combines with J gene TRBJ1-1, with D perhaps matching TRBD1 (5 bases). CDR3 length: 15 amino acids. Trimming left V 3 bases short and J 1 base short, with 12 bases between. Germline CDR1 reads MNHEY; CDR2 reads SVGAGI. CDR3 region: CASSYLATGNTEAFF. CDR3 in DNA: TGTGCCAGCAGTTATCTCGCCACAGGGAACACTGAAGCTTTCTTT.

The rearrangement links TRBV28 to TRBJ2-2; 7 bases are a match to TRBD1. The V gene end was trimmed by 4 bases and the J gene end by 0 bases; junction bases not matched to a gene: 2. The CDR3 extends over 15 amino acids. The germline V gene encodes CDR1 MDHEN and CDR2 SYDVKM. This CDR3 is CASSSGQPNTGELFF. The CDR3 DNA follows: TGTGCCAGCAGTTCGGGACAGCCGAACACCGGGGAGCTGTTTTTT.

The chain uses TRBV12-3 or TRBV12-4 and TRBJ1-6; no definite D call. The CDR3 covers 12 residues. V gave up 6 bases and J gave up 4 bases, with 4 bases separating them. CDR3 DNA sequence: TGTGCCAGCAGCTCTTATAATTCACCCCTCCACTTT. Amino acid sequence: CASSSYNSPLHF.

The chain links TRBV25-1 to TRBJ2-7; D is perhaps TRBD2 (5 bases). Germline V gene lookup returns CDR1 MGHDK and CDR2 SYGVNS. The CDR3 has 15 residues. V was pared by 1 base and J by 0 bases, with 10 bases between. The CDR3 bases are TGTGCCAGCAGTGAATCTGGCGGAGGCTCCTACGAGCAGTACTTC. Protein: CASSESGGGSYEQYF.

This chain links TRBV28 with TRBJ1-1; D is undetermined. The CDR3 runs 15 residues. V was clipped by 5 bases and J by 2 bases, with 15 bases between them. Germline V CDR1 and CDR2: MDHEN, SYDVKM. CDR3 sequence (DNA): TGTGCCAGCAGTCCTTACGTAGAATTTAACACTGAAGCTTTCTTT. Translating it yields CASSPYVEFNTEAFF.

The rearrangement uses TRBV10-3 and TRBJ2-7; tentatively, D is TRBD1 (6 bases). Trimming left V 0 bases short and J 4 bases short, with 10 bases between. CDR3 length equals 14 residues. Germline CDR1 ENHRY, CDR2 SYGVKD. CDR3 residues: CAISESGRGYEQYF. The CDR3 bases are TGTGCCATCAGTGAGTCGGGCAGGGGATACGAGCAGTACTTC.

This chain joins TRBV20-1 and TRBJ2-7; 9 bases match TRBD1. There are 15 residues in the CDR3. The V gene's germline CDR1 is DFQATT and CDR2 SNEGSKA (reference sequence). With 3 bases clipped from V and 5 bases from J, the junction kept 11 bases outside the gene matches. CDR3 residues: CSASRPDRGINEQYF. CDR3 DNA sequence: TGCAGTGCTAGTCGCCCTGACAGGGGGATCAACGAGCAGTACTTC.

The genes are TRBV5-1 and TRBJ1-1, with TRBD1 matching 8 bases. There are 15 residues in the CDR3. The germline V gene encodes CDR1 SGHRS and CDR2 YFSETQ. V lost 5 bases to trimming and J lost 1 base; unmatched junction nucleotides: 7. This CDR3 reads CASRSDRGSNTEAFF. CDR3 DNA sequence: TGCGCCAGCAGGTCCGACAGGGGCTCGAACACTGAAGCTTTCTTT.

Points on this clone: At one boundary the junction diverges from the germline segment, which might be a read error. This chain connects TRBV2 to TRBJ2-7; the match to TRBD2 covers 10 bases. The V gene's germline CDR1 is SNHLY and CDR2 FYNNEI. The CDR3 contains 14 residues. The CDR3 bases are TGTGCCAGCAGTGAAGATTACCTAGCGGGGGAGCGGTACTTC. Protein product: CASSEDYLAGERYF.

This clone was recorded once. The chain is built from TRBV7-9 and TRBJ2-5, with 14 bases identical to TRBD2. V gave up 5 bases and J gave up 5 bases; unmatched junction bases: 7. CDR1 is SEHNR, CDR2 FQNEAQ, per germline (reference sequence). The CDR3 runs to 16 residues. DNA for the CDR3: TGTGCCAGCAGCCGGGGACTAGCGGGAGTCGTGGAGACCCAGTACTTC. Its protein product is CASSRGLAGVVETQYF.

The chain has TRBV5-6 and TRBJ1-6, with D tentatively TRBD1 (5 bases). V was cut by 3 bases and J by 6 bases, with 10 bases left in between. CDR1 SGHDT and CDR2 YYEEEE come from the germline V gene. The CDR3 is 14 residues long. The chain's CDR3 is CASSWSGTNSPLHF. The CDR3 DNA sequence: TGTGCCAGCAGCTGGAGCGGGACTAATTCACCCCTCCACTTT.

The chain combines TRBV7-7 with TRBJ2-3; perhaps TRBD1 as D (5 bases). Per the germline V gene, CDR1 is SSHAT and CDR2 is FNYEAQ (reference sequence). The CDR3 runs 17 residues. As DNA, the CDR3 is TGTGCTAGTCGAATTGGGGCCCGATCACGACGCACAGATACGCAGTATTTT. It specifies CASRIGARSRRTDTQYF.

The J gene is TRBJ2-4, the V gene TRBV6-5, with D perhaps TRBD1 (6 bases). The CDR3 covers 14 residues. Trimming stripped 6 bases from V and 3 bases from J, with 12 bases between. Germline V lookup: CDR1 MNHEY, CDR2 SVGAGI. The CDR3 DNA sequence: TGTGCCAGCAGCCGCGGACAGAACAAAAACATTCAGTACTTC. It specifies CASSRGQNKNIQYF.

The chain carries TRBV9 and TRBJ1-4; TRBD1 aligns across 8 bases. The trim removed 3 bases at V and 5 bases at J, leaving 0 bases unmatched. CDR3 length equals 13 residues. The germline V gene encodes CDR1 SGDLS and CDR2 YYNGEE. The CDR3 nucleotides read TGTGCCAGCAGCGGACAGGGGAATGAAAAACTGTTTTTT. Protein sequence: CASSGQGNEKLFF.

The CDR3 bases are TGTGCCACCAGTGAGGCCGGGACACACTATGGCTACACCTTC. It is translated as CATSEAGTHYGYTF. The chain links TRBV24-1 to TRBJ1-2, with a tentative D call TRBD1 (6 bases). The germline V and J ends were trimmed by 4 bases and 3 bases, with 11 bases remaining between them. CDR1 is KGHDR, CDR2 SFDVKD, per germline. There are 14 residues in the CDR3.

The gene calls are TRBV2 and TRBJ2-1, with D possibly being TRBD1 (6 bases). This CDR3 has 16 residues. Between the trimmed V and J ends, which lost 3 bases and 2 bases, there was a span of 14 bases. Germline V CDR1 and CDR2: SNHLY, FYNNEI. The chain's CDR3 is CASSDLQGTTYNEQFF. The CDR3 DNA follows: TGTGCCAGCAGTGACCTACAGGGTACTACCTACAATGAGCAGTTCTTC.

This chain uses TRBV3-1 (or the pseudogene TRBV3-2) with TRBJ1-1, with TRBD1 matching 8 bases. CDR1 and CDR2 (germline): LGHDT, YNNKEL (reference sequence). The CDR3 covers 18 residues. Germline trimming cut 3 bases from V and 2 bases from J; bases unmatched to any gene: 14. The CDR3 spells CASSQANRGRWGNTEAFF. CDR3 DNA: TGTGCCAGCAGCCAGGCAAACAGGGGGAGGTGGGGTAACACTGAAGCTTTCTTT.

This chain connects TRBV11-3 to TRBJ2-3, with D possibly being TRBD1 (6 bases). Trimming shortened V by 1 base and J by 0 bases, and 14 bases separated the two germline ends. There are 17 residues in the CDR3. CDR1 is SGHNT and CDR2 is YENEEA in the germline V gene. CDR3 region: CASSLGPGVSSTDTQYF. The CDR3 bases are TGTGCCAGCAGCTTAGGGCCAGGGGTTTCAAGCACAGATACGCAGTATTTT.

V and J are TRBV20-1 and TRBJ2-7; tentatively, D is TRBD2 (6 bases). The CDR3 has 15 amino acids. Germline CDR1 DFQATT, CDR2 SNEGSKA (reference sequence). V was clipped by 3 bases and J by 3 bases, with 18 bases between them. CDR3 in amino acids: CSASQASANIYEQYF. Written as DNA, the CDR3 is TGCAGTGCTAGTCAGGCTAGCGCGAACATCTACGAGCAGTACTTC.

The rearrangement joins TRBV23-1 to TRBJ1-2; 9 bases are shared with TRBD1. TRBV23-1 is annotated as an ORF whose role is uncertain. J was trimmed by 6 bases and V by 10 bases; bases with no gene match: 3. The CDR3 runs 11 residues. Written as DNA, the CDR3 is TGCGCCATCGGACAGGGGAATGGCTACACCTTC. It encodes CAIGQGNGYTF.